This T cell receptor beta chain comes out of a study of blood T cell repertoires in COVID-19. Clones were sequenced by immunoSEQ multiplex PCR, and TCRdb holds only the in-frame ones, with some missing. The sample includes approximately 240,000 clones, around 82% of them seen just once. Trimming took off 4 bases at V and 6 bases at J, with 13 bases between the two ends. CDR3 length: 14 residues. Germline V gene data show CDR1 as SNHLY and CDR2 as FYNNEI. The V and J genes are TRBV2 and TRBJ1-5; possible D gene TRBD1, 5 bases. Sequencing input: peripheral blood. The clonotype originates from a woman aged 80 or over with active or convalescent COVID-19. This CDR3 is CASSAQGAFQPQHF. CDR3 nucleotide sequence: TGTGCCAGCAGTGCTCAGGGTGCGTTTCAGCCCCAGCATTTT.